The T cell receptor beta chain under discussion was sequenced for a study of T cell responses to AZD1222 COVID-19 vaccine. V shed 1 base and J shed 4 bases, with 13 bases lying between them. The germline V gene has CDR1 SGHTA and CDR2 FQGNSA. The CDR3 has 15 residues. Using immunoSEQ multiplex PCR, the repertoire was profiled, and TCRdb retains in-frame clones only, with some absent. The data show about 150,000 clones, about 92% seen once. This specimen was peripheral blood, taken on day 0 of AZD1222 vaccination. The V gene is TRBV7-2, the J gene TRBJ1-2, with D possibly TRBD1 on 5 matching bases. The TCR originated in an adult in good health. CDR3 nucleotide sequence: TGTGCCAGCAGCTTAGGGTCAAGACAGATCTATGGCTACACCTTC. Translating it yields CASSLGSRQIYGYTF.